These T cell receptor beta chains were read from a single sample in a study of neurological immune-mediated disorders. TCRdb re-derived calls from the 5' RACE reads in MiXCR, one entry per CDR3 protein. The sample lists 70,000 to 95,000 distinct CDR3 sequences, roughly 14% seen once, with roughly 7.3% in the top ten. The sequenced material came from PBMCs. The receptors derive from a woman aged 45-65 years in good health. Each CDR3 is given with its conserved first and last residue. The order of the fields is J gene, V gene, clone size, D gene, CDR3 protein, CDR3 DNA. A D gene is named only where the DNA matches it firmly. Rows may omit the clone size; those that give it use once, few, many or a size class.

TRBJ2-1 TRBV24-1 many TRBD2 CATSDLSSGLGNEQFF TGTGCCACCAGTGATTTGAGTAGCGGGTTGGGGAATGAGCAGTTCTTC
TRBJ1-1 TRBV5-1 NA NA CASSLFDATTESFF TGTGCCAGCAGCTTGTTCGACGCGACGACTGAATCTTTCTTT
TRBJ2-1 TRBV5-1 many NA CASSLGQVGDEQFF TGCGCCAGCAGCTTGGGACAGGTTGGCGATGAGCAGTTCTTC
TRBJ2-1 TRBV12-3/TRBV12-4 many TRBD2 CASSLFWLAGDNEQFF TGTGCCAGCAGTTTATTCTGGCTAGCGGGAGACAATGAGCAGTTCTTC
TRBJ1-5 TRBV7-2 many TRBD1 CASSSQGALSNQPQHF TGTGCCAGCAGCTCGCAGGGGGCGCTTAGCAATCAGCCCCAGCATTTT
TRBJ1-5 TRBV20-1 many NA CSARDIYGDAKHQPQHF TGCAGTGCTAGAGATATATATGGGGACGCGAAACATCAGCCCCAGCATTTT
TRBJ2-1 TRBV21-1 many NA CASSKGHLYNEQFF TGTGCCAGCAGCAAAGGTCACCTTTACAATGAGCAGTTCTTC
TRBJ2-3 TRBV6-5 NA TRBD2 CASSVLAGGTDTQYF TGTGCCAGCAGTGTGCTAGCGGGGGGCACAGATACGCAGTATTTT
TRBJ2-4 TRBV5-5 medium-sized TRBD1 CASSLEGASNIQYF TGTGCCAGCAGCTTGGAGGGGGCGTCGAACATTCAGTACTTC
TRBJ2-7 TRBV11-1 many TRBD2 CASSVTLSGASSYEQYF TGTGCCAGCAGCGTAACACTCAGCGGGGCCAGCTCCTACGAGCAGTACTTC
TRBJ1-5 TRBV5-5 many NA CASSTGGDQPQHF TGTGCCAGCAGCACTGGTGGGGATCAGCCCCAGCATTTT
TRBJ2-5 TRBV7-6 NA TRBD2 CASSLSGLAGVAETQYF TGTGCCAGCAGCCTGTCGGGACTAGCGGGAGTGGCAGAGACACAGTACTTC
TRBJ1-3 TRBV12-3/TRBV12-4 many NA CASSLGIPYSGNTIYF TGTGCCAGCAGTTTAGGGATACCCTACTCTGGAAACACCATATATTTT
TRBJ1-1 TRBV6-2/TRBV6-3 once NA CASTPTGNTEVFF TGTGCCAGCACCCCCACGGGGAACACTGAAGTTTTCTTT
TRBJ2-6 TRBV20-1 many NA CSAEQGAGANVLTF TGCAGTGCTGAACAGGGAGCTGGGGCCAACGTCCTGACTTTC
TRBJ2-1 TRBV10-3 many NA CAISRLDNEQFF TGTGCCATCAGTAGACTAGACAATGAGCAGTTCTTC
TRBJ2-3 TRBV5-1 many NA CASSLANGFADTQYF TGCGCCAGCAGCTTAGCTAACGGGTTTGCAGATACGCAGTATTTT
TRBJ2-4 TRBV5-1 many NA CASSSGGASKNIQYF TGCGCCAGCAGCTCCGGGGGCGCCTCCAAAAACATTCAGTACTTC
TRBJ2-1 TRBV28 many NA CASSLTGFTGKKGVGGADEQFF TGTGCCAGCAGTTTAACCGGTTTTACAGGGAAAAAGGGAGTCGGGGGTGCCGATGAGCAGTTCTTC
TRBJ1-1 TRBV7-9 many TRBD1 CASSRGVLSAGGMNTEAFF TGTGCCAGCAGCCGCGGCGTTTTATCGGCAGGGGGAATGAACACTGAAGCTTTCTTT
TRBJ2-6 TRBV12-3/TRBV12-4 NA NA CASSPTSGANVLTF TGTGCCAGCAGCCCTACCTCTGGGGCCAACGTCCTGACTTTC
TRBJ2-5 TRBV7-9 many TRBD2 CASSSGTRGETQYF TGTGCCAGCAGCTCCGGGACTAGGGGGGAGACCCAGTACTTC
TRBJ1-1 TRBV2 many NA CASSAQISLNTEAFF TGTGCCAGCAGTGCTCAAATTAGCCTGAACACTGAAGCTTTCTTT